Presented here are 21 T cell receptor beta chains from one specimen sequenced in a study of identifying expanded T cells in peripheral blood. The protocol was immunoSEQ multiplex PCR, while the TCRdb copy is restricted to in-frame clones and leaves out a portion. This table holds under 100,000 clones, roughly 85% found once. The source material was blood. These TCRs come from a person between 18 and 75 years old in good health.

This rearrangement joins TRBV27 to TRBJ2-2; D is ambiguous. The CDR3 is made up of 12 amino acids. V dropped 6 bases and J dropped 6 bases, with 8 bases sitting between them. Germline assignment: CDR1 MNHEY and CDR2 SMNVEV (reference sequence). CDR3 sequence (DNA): TGTGCCAGCAGCCCGCTCGCCGGGGAGCTGTTTTTT. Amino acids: CASSPLAGELFF.

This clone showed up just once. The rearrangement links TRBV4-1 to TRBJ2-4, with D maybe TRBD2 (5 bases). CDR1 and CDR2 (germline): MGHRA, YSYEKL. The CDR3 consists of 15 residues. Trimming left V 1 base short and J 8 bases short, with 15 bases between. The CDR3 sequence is CASSQVLRAADIQYF. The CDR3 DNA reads TGCGCCAGCAGCCAAGTTCTGAGGGCCGCGGACATTCAGTACTTC.

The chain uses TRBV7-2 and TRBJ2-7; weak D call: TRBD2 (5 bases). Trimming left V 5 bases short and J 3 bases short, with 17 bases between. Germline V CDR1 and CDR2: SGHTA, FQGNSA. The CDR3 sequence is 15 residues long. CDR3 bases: TGTGCCAGCAGCCTAAATCCTGGACTGAACTACGAGCAGTACTTC. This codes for CASSLNPGLNYEQYF.

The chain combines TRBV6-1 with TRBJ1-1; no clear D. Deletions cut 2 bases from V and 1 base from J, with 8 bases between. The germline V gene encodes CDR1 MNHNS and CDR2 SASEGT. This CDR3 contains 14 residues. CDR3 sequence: CASSERSRNTEAFF. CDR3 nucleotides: TGTGCCAGCAGTGAAAGGTCCAGGAACACTGAAGCTTTCTTT.

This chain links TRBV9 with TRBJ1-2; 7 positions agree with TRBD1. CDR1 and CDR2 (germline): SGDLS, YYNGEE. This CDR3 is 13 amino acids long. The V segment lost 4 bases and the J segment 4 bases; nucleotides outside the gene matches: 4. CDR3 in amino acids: CASSPTGVYGYTF. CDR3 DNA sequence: TGTGCCAGCAGCCCTACAGGGGTCTATGGCTACACCTTC.

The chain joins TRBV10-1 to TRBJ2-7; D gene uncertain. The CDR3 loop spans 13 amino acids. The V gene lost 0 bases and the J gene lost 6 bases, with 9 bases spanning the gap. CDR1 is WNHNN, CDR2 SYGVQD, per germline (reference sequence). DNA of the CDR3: TGCGCCAGCAGTGAGTCTGGTGGAACCGAGCAGTACTTC. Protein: CASSESGGTEQYF.

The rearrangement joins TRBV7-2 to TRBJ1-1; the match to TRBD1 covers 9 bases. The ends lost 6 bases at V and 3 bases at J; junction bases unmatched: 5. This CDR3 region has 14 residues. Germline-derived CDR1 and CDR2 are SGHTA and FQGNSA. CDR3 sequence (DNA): TGTGCCAGCAGTTCCACAGGGGGCCACACTGAAGCTTTCTTT. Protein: CASSSTGGHTEAFF.

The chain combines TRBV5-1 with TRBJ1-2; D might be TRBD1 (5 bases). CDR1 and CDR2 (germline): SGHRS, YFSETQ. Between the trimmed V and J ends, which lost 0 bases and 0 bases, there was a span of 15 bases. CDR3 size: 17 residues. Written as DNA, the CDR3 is TGCGCCAGCAGCTTGGATGCAGGGCCCGAAGCTAACTATGGCTACACCTTC. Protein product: CASSLDAGPEANYGYTF. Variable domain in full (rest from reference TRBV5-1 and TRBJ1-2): KAGVTQTPRYLIKTRGQQVTLSCSPISGHRSVSWYQQTPGQGLQFLFEYFSETQRNKGNFPGRFSGRQFSNSRSEMNVSTLELGDSALYLCASSLDAGPEANYGYTFGSGTRLTVV.

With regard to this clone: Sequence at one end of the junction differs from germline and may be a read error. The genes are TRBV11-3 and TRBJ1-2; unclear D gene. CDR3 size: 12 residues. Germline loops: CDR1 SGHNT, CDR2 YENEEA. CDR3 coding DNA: TGTGCCAGCAGCTTAGATCCGGCAGGAACCCACTTC. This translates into CASSLDPAGTHF. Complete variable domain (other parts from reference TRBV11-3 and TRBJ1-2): EAGVVQSPRYKIIEKKQPVAFWCNPISGHNTLYWYLQNLGQGPELLIRYENEEAVDDSQLPKDRFSAERLKGVDSTLKIQPAELGDSAVYLCASSLDPAGTHFGSGTRLTVV.

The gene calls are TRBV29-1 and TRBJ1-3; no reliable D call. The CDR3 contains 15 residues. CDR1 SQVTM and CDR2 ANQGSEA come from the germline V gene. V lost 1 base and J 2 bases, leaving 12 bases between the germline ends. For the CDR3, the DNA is TGCAGCGTTGAAGTACCCAGGATAGCTGGAAACACCATATATTTT. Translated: CSVEVPRIAGNTIYF.

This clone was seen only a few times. The CDR3 sequence is CASSLAGAEQFF. As DNA, the CDR3 is TGTGCCAGCAGCTTGGCCGGGGCTGAGCAGTTCTTC. The chain couples TRBV5-6 to TRBJ2-1; D is perhaps TRBD1 or TRBD2 (5 bases each). The CDR3 spans 12 residues. Trimming took 0 bases from V and 9 from J, leaving 7 bases between them. Per germline, CDR1 SGHDT and CDR2 YYEEEE.

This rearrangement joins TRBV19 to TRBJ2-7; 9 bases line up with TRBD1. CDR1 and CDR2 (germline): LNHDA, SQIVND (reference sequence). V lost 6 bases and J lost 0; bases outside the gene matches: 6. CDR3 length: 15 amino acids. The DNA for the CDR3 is TGTGCCAGTAGCCCTGGACAGGGGCGCTCCTACGAGCAGTACTTC. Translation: CASSPGQGRSYEQYF.

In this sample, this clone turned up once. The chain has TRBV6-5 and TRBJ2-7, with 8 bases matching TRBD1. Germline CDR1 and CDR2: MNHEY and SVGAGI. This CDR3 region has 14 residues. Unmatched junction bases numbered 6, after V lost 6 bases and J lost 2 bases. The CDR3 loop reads CASSPGQGTYEQYF. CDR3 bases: TGTGCCAGCAGCCCCGGACAGGGAACCTACGAGCAGTACTTC.

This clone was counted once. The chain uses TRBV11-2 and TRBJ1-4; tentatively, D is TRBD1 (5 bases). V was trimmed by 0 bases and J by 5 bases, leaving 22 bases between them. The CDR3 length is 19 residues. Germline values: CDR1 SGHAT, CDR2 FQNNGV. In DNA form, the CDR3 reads TGTGCCAGCAGCTTAGATGTTCGAGACGGGACCAAGACGAATGAAAAACTGTTTTTT. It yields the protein CASSLDVRDGTKTNEKLFF. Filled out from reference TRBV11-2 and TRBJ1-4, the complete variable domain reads EAGVAQSPRYKIIEKRQSVAFWCNPISGHATLYWYQQILGQGPKLLIQFQNNGVVDDSQLPKDRFSAERLKGVDSTLKIQPAKLEDSAVYLCASSLDVRDGTKTNEKLFFGSGTQLSVL.

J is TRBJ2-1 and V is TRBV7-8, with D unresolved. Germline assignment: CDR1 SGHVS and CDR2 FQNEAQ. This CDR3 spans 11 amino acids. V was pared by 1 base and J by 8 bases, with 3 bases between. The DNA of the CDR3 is TGTGCCAGCAGCTTAGTGTATGAGCAGTTCTTC. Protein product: CASSLVYEQFF.

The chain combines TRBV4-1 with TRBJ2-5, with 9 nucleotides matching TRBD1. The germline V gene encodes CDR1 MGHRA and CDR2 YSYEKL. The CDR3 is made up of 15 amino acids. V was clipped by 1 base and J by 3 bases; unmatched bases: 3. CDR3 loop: CASSQVGTGKETQYF. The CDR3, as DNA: TGCGCCAGCAGCCAAGTGGGGACAGGGAAAGAGACCCAGTACTTC.

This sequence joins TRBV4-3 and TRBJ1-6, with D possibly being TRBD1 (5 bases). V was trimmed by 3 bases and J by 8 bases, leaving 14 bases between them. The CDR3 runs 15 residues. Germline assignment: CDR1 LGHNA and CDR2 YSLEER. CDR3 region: CASSHHGGPDSPLHF. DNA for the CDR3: TGCGCCAGCAGCCACCACGGGGGACCGGATTCACCCCTCCACTTT.

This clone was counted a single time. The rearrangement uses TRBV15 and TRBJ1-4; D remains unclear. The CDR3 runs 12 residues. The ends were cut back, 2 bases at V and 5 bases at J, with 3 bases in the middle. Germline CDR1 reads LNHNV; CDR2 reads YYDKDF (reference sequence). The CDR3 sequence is CATSRQNEKLFF. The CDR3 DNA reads TGTGCCACCAGCAGACAGAATGAAAAACTGTTTTTT.

CDR3 in DNA: TGTGCCAGCTCCCCTCCCGGGACACGGACCGGTCAGTACTTC. The encoded protein is CASSPPGTRTGQYF. The V call is TRBV18, the J call TRBJ2-7; D is perhaps TRBD1 (6 bases). CDR3 length: 14 amino acids. V lost 6 bases and J lost 10, with 22 bases in between. Germline V gene lookup returns CDR1 KGHSH and CDR2 LQKENI.

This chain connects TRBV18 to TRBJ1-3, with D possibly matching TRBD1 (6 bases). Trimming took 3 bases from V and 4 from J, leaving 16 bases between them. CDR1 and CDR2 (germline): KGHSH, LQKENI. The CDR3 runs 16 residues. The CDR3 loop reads CASSPNHRADGNTIYF. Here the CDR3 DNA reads TGTGCCAGCTCACCCAACCACAGGGCGGACGGAAACACCATATATTTT.

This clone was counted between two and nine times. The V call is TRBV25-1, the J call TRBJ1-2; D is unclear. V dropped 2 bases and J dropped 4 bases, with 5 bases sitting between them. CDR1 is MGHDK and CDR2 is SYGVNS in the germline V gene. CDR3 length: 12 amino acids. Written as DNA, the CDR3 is TGTGCCAGCAGTGAACAGGCCTATGGCTACACCTTC. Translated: CASSEQAYGYTF.